Following are 14 T cell receptor beta chains from one sample sequenced in a study of glioma-infiltrating T cells after dendritic cell vaccination. As for time point: after dendritic cell vaccination, including at tumor progression/relapse. Profiling relied on immunoSEQ multiplex PCR, and the TCRdb table lists in-frame clones only, not all of them. The sample records over 80,000 clones, approximately 80% being singletons. Sequencing used blood, obtained after dendritic cell vaccination. Receptors originate from a human donor with glioblastoma.

The chain is built from TRBV6-1 and TRBJ1-4; D is perhaps TRBD1 (6 bases). Per the germline V gene, CDR1 is MNHNS and CDR2 is SASEGT. The CDR3 runs 16 residues. Deletions cut 4 bases from V and 3 bases from J, with 15 bases between. This CDR3 reads CASSAFDRMPNEKLFF. The CDR3 DNA reads as TGTGCCAGCAGTGCATTTGACAGGATGCCTAATGAAAAACTGTTTTTT.

The rearrangement uses TRBV6-5 and TRBJ2-1, with 9 bases lining up with TRBD2. V was pared by 6 bases and J by 5 bases, with 8 bases of the junction left unmatched. Germline V gene lookup returns CDR1 MNHEY and CDR2 SVGAGI. The CDR3 runs 15 residues. The CDR3 here is CASSPLAGANNEQFF. The CDR3 DNA follows: TGTGCCAGCAGCCCCTTAGCGGGAGCCAACAATGAGCAGTTCTTC.

V usage is TRBV5-1 and J usage is TRBJ1-1, with TRBD1 matching over 9 bases. The J segment lost 6 bases and the V segment lost 4 bases, leaving 10 bases of the junction unmatched. The CDR3 covers 15 residues. Germline V gives CDR1 SGHRS, CDR2 YFSETQ. The CDR3 reads CASSGTGRELAEAFF. As DNA, the CDR3 is TGCGCCAGCAGCGGGACAGGGCGAGAGTTGGCTGAAGCTTTCTTT.

The chain couples TRBV5-5 to TRBJ2-7; D uncertain. Germline V gene sequence: CDR1 SGHKS, CDR2 YYEKEE (reference sequence). V was cut by 1 base and J by 3 bases, with 8 bases left in between. The CDR3 has 13 residues. CDR3 coding DNA: TGTGCCAGCAGCTTGTCGGGTGGCTACGAGCAGTACTTC. It translates to CASSLSGGYEQYF.

The V gene is TRBV6-1, the J gene TRBJ1-1; D perhaps matches TRBD1 (5 bases). Deletions cut 7 bases from V and 2 bases from J, with 11 bases between. CDR1 is MNHNS and CDR2 is SASEGT in the germline V gene. This CDR3 has 13 amino acids. The CDR3 spells CASNYQGNTEAFF. The CDR3 region has the DNA TGTGCCAGCAATTATCAGGGTAACACTGAAGCTTTCTTT.

CDR3 in amino acids: CASGTGEGTDTQYF. The CDR3 DNA follows: TGTGCTAGCGGGACAGGGGAGGGCACAGATACGCAGTATTTT. V gene TRBV12-5 combines with J gene TRBJ2-3; 10 bases are a match to TRBD1. The germline V gene has CDR1 LGHNT and CDR2 FRNRAP. V was clipped by 9 bases and J by 1 base; unmatched bases: 4. The CDR3 is made up of 14 amino acids.

V gene TRBV19 combines with J gene TRBJ2-3; 10 bases are a match to TRBD2. Germline V gene data show CDR1 as LNHDA and CDR2 as SQIVND (reference sequence). The CDR3 extends over 18 amino acids. J was trimmed by 2 bases and V by 5 bases; bases with no gene match: 13. The CDR3 bases are TGTGCCAGTAGTCAAAGTCTAGCGGGAGTTTTCCCCACAGATACGCAGTATTTT. Its protein is CASSQSLAGVFPTDTQYF.

The chain combines TRBV6-5 with TRBJ2-3, with 9 bases lining up with TRBD2. V dropped 5 bases and J dropped 5; count of bases not matched to a gene: 5. Germline V lookup: CDR1 MNHEY, CDR2 SVGAGI. The CDR3 is 14 residues long. CDR3 amino acids: CASSERGAEDTQYF. The CDR3 bases are TGTGCCAGCAGTGAGCGGGGGGCCGAAGATACGCAGTATTTT.

The J gene is TRBJ2-7, the V gene TRBV7-9; D remains unclear. Germline V lookup: CDR1 SEHNR, CDR2 FQNEAQ (reference sequence). There are 12 residues in the CDR3. Trimming removed 1 base from V and 7 bases from J, with 8 bases in between. CDR3 DNA sequence: TGTGCCAGCAGCTTAGGGGCTTGGGAGCAGTACGTC. Its translation: CASSLGAWEQYV.

The chain couples TRBV4-2 to TRBJ1-1, with D perhaps TRBD1 (6 bases). CDR1 and CDR2 (germline): LGHNA, YNFKEQ. The CDR3 length is 17 residues. Trimming removed 3 bases from V and 3 bases from J, with 20 bases in between. The CDR3 DNA reads as TGTGCCAGCAGCCAGATGGGCAGGGGCGCAGCGGACACTGAAGCTTTCTTT. It yields the protein CASSQMGRGAADTEAFF.

V usage is TRBV5-1 and J usage is TRBJ1-4; 8 nucleotides match TRBD1. The CDR3 is 14 residues long. Germline CDR1 SGHRS, CDR2 YFSETQ. Trimming at V came to 1 base and at J to 8 bases, leaving 4 bases not matched to a gene. Written as DNA, the CDR3 is TGCGCCAGCAGCTTGCAGGGGGCGCGGGAAAAACTGTTTTTT. As protein: CASSLQGAREKLFF.

The chain combines TRBV30 with TRBJ2-7; either TRBD1 or TRBD2 may fit D (6 bases each). Looked up from germline, CDR1 is GTSNPN and CDR2 is SVGIG (reference sequence). The ends were cut back, 2 bases at V and 7 bases at J, with 18 bases in the middle. The CDR3 is made up of 14 amino acids. The CDR3 DNA is TGTGCCTGGAGTTCTGAAGCCCGGGGGCGGGAGCAGTACGTC. Encoded protein: CAWSSEARGREQYV.

The chain uses TRBV29-1 and TRBJ2-1; 13 bases are shared with TRBD2. Trimming took 6 bases from V and 5 from J; bases not matched to a gene: 10. CDR3 size: 16 residues. Germline V gives CDR1 SQVTM, CDR2 ANQGSEA. The CDR3 nucleotides are TGCAGCGTCGCCCGCCCACTAGCGGGAGGGGACAATGAGCAGTTCTTC. As protein: CSVARPLAGGDNEQFF.

The chain employs TRBV19 and TRBJ1-4; D perhaps matches TRBD1 (6 bases). In germline, CDR1 is LNHDA, CDR2 SQIVND (reference sequence). Trimming stripped 3 bases from V and 7 bases from J, with 15 bases between. The CDR3 is 15 residues long. The CDR3: CASSMRGTFSEKLFF. The CDR3 region has the DNA TGTGCCAGTAGTATGAGGGGGACGTTTAGTGAAAAACTGTTTTTT. Full variable domain (remainder filled in from reference TRBV19 and TRBJ1-4): DGGITQSPKYLFRKEGQNVTLSCEQNLNHDAMYWYRQDPGQGLRLIYYSQIVNDFQKGDIAEGYSVSREKKESFPLTVTSAQKNPTAFYLCASSMRGTFSEKLFFGSGTQLSVL.